Listed below are T cell receptor beta chains from one sample, sequenced in a study of cytomegalovirus exposure and HLA in healthy donors. Measured with immunoSEQ multiplex PCR; TCRdb has only the in-frame clones, and not every one. The table lists some 150,000 clones, more than 65% of them singletons. The sample taken for sequencing was PBMCs. These TCRs come from a woman aged 50 to 65 in good health and CMV-seronegative. Both conserved end residues are part of each CDR3. The D gene is left open where the match is weak. The size entry is marked missing in some rows and otherwise reads once, few, many or a size class.

cdr3_nt cdr3_aa clone_size j_call d_call v_call
TGCGCCAGCAGCCAGGGACAGGGTGAGCAGCCCCAGCATTTT CASSQGQGEQPQHF - TRBJ1-5 TRBD1 TRBV4-3
TGCGCCAGCAGCCAAGGGGCCTCGTTGACCTCTGGGGCCAACGTCCTGACTTTC CASSQGASLTSGANVLTF - TRBJ2-6 - TRBV4-3
TGCGCCAGCAGCTTGAGGGCTAGCGGGAACTGGGATACGCAGTATTTT CASSLRASGNWDTQYF few TRBJ2-3 TRBD2 TRBV5-1
TGTGCCATCAGTGACTTTAGGACAGGGTCTCGGTTCTTC CAISDFRTGSRFF - TRBJ2-1 TRBD1 TRBV10-3
TGTGCCAGCAGCCGCGGGGACAGGGGATTGAACAATCAGCCCCAGCATTTT CASSRGDRGLNNQPQHF - TRBJ1-5 TRBD1 TRBV7-2
TGTGCCAGTAGCCTTCCAGGGGGCGGCTATAATTCACCCCTCCACTTT CASSLPGGGYNSPLHF few TRBJ1-6 TRBD1 TRBV19
TGTGCCAGCAGTTACCACGGCTACTATGAGCAGTACTTC CASSYHGYYEQYF - TRBJ2-7 - TRBV6-6
TGTGCCAGCAGCAGAGCCAGACAGGGAAACTATGGCTACACCTTC CASSRARQGNYGYTF - TRBJ1-2 TRBD1 TRBV5-4
TGTGCCTGGAGGTTAAAGAGTTCAACTAATGAAAAACTGTTTTTT CAWRLKSSTNEKLFF - TRBJ1-4 - TRBV30
TGTGCCAGCAGTTACCAAGGCTTACAGGGGGCGGGGGAGCAGTACTTC CASSYQGLQGAGEQYF - TRBJ2-7 TRBD1 TRBV6-6
TGTGCCATCAGTGAGACGACAGGGGGTACTGGAAACACCATATATTTT CAISETTGGTGNTIYF - TRBJ1-3 TRBD1 TRBV10-3
TGTGCCAGCAGTTTGGAAACCGGGACAGGAACGTTTGGTGGCTACACCTTC CASSLETGTGTFGGYTF - TRBJ1-2 TRBD1 TRBV28
TGCGCCAGCAGCCCGGGTGGGGCGAACATCTACGAGCAGTACTTC CASSPGGANIYEQYF - TRBJ2-7 - TRBV5-1
TGTGCCACCACCGATCGCAGGGTATACACCGGGGAGCTGTTTTTT CATTDRRVYTGELFF - TRBJ2-2 - TRBV28
TGTGCCAGTAGTTCCTTAGACAGGGTCTCTGGAAACACCATATATTTT CASSSLDRVSGNTIYF few TRBJ1-3 TRBD1 TRBV19
TGTGCCAGCAGAAATGCGCCTCGGACAGGGGGGTCCTACGAGCAGTACTTC CASRNAPRTGGSYEQYF - TRBJ2-7 TRBD1 TRBV7-2
TGTGCCAGCCGGACAGGGGGTAACTATCAGCCCCAGCATTTT CASRTGGNYQPQHF - TRBJ1-5 TRBD1 TRBV2
TGTGCCAGCAGCCAGGGGGAAGGGGACAGGGTTAATTCACCCCTCCACTTT CASSQGEGDRVNSPLHF - TRBJ1-6 TRBD1 TRBV4-2
TGTGCCAGCGCGGGCATCTACTACGAGCAGTACTTC CASAGIYYEQYF once TRBJ2-7 - TRBV28
TGTGCCAGCAGCGTAGAGGGGCGGGGTTCCTACAATGAGCAGTTCTTC CASSVEGRGSYNEQFF - TRBJ2-1 - TRBV9
TGTGCCAGCAGCTTAGGAAGACGGGACACCTTCTATGGCTACACCTTC CASSLGRRDTFYGYTF - TRBJ1-2 - TRBV7-2
TGTGCCAGCAGTCTCCTAGACAGTTACGAGCAGTACTTC CASSLLDSYEQYF once TRBJ2-7 - TRBV28
TGTGCCAGCAGTTACTCGGGACTAGCGGTCTCCTACGAGCAGTACTTC CASSYSGLAVSYEQYF few TRBJ2-7 TRBD2 TRBV6-5
TGTGCCAGCAGCTTAAGACCGGACAGGGGCAACGAGCAGTACTTC CASSLRPDRGNEQYF - TRBJ2-7 TRBD1 TRBV7-7
TGCGCCAGCAGCCCCGGGGATTACACTGAAGCTTTCTTT CASSPGDYTEAFF - TRBJ1-1 - TRBV5-1
TGCGCCAGCAGGAACAGGGAAATCTCTGGGGCCAACGTCCTGACTTTC CASRNREISGANVLTF once TRBJ2-6 - TRBV5-1
TGTGCCAGCAGCCAAGGGAGGGACAGGGACTCCGGGGCCAACGTCCTGACTTTC CASSQGRDRDSGANVLTF - TRBJ2-6 TRBD1 TRBV14
TGTGCCTGGAGTGTAGGACAGGAGCTAGGAAACACCATATATTTT CAWSVGQELGNTIYF once TRBJ1-3 TRBD1 TRBV30